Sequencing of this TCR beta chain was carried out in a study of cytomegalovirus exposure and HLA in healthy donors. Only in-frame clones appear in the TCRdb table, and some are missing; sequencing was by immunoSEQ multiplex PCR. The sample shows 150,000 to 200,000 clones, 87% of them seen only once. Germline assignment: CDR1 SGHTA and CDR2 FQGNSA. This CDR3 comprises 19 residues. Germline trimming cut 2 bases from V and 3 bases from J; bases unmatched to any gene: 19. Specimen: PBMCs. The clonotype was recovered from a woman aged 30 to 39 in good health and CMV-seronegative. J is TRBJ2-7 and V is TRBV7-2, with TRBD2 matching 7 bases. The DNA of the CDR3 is TGTGCCAGCAGCTTACTCGGGACTATTGGGGTTTTCGAGTTCTACGAGCAGTACTTC. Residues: CASSLLGTIGVFEFYEQYF.